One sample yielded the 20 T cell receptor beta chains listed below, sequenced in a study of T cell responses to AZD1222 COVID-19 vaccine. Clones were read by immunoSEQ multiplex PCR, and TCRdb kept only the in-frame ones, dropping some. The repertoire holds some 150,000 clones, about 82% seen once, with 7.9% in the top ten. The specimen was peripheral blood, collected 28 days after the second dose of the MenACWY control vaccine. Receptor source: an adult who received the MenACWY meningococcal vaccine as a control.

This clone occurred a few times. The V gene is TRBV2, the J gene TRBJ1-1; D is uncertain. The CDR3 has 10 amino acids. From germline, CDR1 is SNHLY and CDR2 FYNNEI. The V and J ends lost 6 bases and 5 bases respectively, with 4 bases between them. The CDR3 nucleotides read TGTGCCAGCAGAGGGACTGAAGCTTTCTTT. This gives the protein CASRGTEAFF. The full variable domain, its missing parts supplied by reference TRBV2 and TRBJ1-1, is EPEVTQTPSHQVTQMGQEVILRCVPISNHLYFYWYRQILGQKVEFLVSFYNNEISEKSEIFDDQFSVERPDGSNFTLKIRSTKLEDSAMYFCASRGTEAFFGQGTRLTVV.

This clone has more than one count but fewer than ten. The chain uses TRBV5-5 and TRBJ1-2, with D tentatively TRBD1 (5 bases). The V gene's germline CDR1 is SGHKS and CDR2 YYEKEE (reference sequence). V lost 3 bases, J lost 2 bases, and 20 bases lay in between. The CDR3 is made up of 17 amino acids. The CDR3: CASSSIRQSRANYGYTF. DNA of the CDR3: TGTGCCAGCAGCTCTATACGACAGTCTCGGGCGAACTATGGCTACACCTTC.

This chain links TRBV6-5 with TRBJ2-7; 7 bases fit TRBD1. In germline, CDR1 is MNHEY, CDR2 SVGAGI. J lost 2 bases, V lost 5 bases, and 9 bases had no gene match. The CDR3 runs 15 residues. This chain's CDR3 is CASSIAGGTPYEQYV. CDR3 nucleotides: TGTGCCAGCAGTATAGCAGGGGGTACTCCCTACGAGCAGTACGTC.

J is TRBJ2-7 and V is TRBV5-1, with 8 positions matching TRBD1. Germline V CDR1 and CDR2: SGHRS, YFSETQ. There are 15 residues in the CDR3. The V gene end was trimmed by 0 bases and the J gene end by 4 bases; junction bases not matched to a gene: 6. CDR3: CASSLGGTGVYEQYF. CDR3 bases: TGCGCCAGCAGCTTGGGGGGGACAGGAGTATACGAGCAGTACTTC.

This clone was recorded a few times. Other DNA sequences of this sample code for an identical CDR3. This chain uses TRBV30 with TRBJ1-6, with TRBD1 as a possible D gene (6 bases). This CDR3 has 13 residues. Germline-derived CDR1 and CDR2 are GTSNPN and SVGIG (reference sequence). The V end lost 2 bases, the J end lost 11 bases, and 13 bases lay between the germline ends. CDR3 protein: CAWSTAGQTPLHF. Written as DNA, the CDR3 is TGTGCCTGGAGTACAGCAGGACAGACACCCCTCCACTTT.

The CDR3 bases are TGTGCCAGCAGCTTCGGGGGGGGACTCTACAATGAGCAGTTCTTC. It encodes CASSFGGGLYNEQFF. V and J are TRBV7-8 and TRBJ2-1, with 8 bases fitting TRBD2. V lost 3 bases and J lost 3; bases outside the gene matches: 4. The CDR3 extends over 15 amino acids. CDR1 is SGHVS and CDR2 is FQNEAQ in the germline V gene. The variable domain in full, with the rest retrieved from reference TRBV7-8 and TRBJ2-1, is GAGVSQSPRYKVAKRGQDVALRCDPISGHVSLFWYQQALGQGPEFLTYFQNEAQLDKSGLPSDRFFAERPEGSVSTLKIQRTQQEDSAVYLCASSFGGGLYNEQFFGPGTRLTVL.

The CDR3: CASSSTYRGDTEAFF. CDR3 nucleotide sequence: TGCGCCAGCAGCTCCACCTACAGGGGGGACACTGAAGCTTTCTTT. The chain links TRBV5-1 to TRBJ1-1, with 8 bases aligning to TRBD1. Germline-derived CDR1 and CDR2 are SGHRS and YFSETQ. The CDR3 has 15 residues. The V gene end was trimmed by 3 bases and the J gene end by 3 bases; junction bases not matched to a gene: 7. Variable domain in full (rest from reference TRBV5-1 and TRBJ1-1): KAGVTQTPRYLIKTRGQQVTLSCSPISGHRSVSWYQQTPGQGLQFLFEYFSETQRNKGNFPGRFSGRQFSNSRSEMNVSTLELGDSALYLCASSSTYRGDTEAFFGQGTRLTVV.

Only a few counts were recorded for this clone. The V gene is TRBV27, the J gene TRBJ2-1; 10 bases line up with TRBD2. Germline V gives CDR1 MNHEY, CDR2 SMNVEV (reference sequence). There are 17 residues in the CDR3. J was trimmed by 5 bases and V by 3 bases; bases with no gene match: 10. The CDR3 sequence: CASSFLRAGGQDNEQFF. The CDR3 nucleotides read TGTGCCAGCAGTTTTTTGAGAGCGGGAGGGCAGGACAATGAGCAGTTCTTC.

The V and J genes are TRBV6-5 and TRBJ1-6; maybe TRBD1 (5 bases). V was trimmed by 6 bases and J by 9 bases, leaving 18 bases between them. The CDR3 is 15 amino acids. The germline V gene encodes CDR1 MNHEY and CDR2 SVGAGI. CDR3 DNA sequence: TGTGCCAGCAGCTTGGTCTCACGCGGGGGTTCACCCCTCCACTTT. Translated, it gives CASSLVSRGGSPLHF.

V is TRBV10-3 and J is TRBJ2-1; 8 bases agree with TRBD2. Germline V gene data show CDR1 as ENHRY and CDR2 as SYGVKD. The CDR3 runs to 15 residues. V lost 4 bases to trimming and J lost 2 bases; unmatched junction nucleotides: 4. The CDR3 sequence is CAISVEAGAYNEQFF. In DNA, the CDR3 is TGTGCCATCAGTGTAGAAGCGGGGGCCTACAATGAGCAGTTCTTC.

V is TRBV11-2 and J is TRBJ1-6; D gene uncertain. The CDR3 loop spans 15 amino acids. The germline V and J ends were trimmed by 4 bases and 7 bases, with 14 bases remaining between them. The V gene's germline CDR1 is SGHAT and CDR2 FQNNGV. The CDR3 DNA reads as TGTGCCAGCAGCTCCGGGCCAATTGGGAATTCACCCCTCCACTTT. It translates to CASSSGPIGNSPLHF. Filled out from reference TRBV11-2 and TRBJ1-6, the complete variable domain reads EAGVAQSPRYKIIEKRQSVAFWCNPISGHATLYWYQQILGQGPKLLIQFQNNGVVDDSQLPKDRFSAERLKGVDSTLKIQPAKLEDSAVYLCASSSGPIGNSPLHFGNGTRLTVT.

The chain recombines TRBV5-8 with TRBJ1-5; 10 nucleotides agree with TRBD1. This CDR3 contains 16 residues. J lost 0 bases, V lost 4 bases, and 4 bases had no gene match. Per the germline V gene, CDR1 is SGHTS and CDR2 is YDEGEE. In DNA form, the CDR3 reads TGTGCCAGCAGCCCGAGGACAGGGGGTAGCAATCAGCCCCAGCATTTT. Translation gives CASSPRTGGSNQPQHF.

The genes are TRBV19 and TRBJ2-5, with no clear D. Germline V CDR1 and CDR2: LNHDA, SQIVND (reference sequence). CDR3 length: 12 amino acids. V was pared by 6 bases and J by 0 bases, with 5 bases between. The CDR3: CASSRYQETQYF. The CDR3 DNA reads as TGTGCCAGTAGCAGATACCAAGAGACCCAGTACTTC.

CDR3 sequence (DNA): TGCAGTGCTAGTCGTCCGGCGGGGAGGGATGGCTACACCTTC. Translated: CSASRPAGRDGYTF. The chain is built from TRBV20-1 and TRBJ1-2; D unclear. Trimming stripped 3 bases from V and 6 bases from J, with 17 bases between. There are 14 residues in the CDR3. Germline V lookup: CDR1 DFQATT, CDR2 SNEGSKA (reference sequence).

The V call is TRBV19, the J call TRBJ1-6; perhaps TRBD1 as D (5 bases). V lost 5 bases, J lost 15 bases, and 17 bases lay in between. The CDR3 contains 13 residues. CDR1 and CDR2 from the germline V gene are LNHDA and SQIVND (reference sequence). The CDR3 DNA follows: TGTGCCAGTAGTCTGGGGGACGCTTCATACCTCCACTTT. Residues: CASSLGDASYLHF.

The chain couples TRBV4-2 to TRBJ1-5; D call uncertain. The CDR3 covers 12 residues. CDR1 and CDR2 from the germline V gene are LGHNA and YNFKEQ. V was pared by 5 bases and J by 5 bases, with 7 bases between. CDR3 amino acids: CASSVPYQPQHF. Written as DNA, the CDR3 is TGTGCCAGCAGCGTCCCGTATCAGCCCCAGCATTTT.

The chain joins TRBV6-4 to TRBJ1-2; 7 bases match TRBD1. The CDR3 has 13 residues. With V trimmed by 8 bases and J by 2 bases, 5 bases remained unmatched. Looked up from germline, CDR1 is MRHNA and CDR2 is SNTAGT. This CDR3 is CASSDRYNYGYTF. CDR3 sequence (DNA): TGTGCCAGCTCGGACAGGTACAACTATGGCTACACCTTC.

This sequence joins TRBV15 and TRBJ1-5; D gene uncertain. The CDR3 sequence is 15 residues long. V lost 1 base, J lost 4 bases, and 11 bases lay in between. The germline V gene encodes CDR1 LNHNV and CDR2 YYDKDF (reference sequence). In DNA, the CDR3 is TGTGCCACCAGCAGAGGTCAACAGCAAAATCAGCCCCAGCATTTT. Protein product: CATSRGQQQNQPQHF.

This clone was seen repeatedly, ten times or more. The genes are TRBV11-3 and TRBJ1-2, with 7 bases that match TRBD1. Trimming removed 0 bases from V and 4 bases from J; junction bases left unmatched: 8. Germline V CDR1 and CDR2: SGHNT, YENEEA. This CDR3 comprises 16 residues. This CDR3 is CASSLEGRGGAYGYTF. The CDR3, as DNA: TGTGCCAGCAGCTTAGAAGGGAGAGGGGGCGCCTATGGCTACACCTTC.

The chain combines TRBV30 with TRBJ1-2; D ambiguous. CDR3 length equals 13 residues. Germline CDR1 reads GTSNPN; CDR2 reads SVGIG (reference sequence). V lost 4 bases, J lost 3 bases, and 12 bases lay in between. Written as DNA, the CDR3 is TGTGCCTGGACGACGGGCGAGGACTATGGCTACACCTTC. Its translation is CAWTTGEDYGYTF. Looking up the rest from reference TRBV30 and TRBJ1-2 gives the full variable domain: SQTIHQWPATLVQPVGSPLSLECTVEGTSNPNLYWYRQAAGRGLQLLFYSVGIGQISSEVPQNLSASRPQDRQFILSSKKLLLSDSGFYLCAWTTGEDYGYTFGSGTRLTVV.